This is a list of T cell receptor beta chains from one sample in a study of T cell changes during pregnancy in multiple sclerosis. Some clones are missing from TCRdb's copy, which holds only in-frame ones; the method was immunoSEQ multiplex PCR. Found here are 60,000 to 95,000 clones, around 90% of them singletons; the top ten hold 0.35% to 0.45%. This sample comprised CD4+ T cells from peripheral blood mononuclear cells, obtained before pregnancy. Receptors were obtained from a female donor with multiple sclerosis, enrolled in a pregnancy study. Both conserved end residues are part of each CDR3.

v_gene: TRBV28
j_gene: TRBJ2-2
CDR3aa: CASSFKGFTGELFF

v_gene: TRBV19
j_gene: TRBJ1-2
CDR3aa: CASSIGQGVYGYTF

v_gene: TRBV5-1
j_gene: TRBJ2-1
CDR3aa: CASRVLAGGYNEQFF

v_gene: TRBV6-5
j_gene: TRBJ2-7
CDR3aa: CASSYLQGGEQYF

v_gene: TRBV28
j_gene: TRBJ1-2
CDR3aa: CASRTNVNYGYTF

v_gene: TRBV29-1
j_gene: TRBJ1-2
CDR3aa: CSVEGTGGHGYTF

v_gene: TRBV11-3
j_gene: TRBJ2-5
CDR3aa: CASSPGQGVGETQYF

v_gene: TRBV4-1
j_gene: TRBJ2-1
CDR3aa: CASSQGNRDNEQFF

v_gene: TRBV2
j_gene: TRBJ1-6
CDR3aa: CASSREGEVLRSPLHF

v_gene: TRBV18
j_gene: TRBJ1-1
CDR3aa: CASSPLANTEAFF

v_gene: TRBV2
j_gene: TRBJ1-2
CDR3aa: CASGAGYGYTF

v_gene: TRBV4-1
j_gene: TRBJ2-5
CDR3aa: CASSLGTSANQETQYF

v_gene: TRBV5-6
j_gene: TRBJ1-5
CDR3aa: CASSLQGAQSQPQHF

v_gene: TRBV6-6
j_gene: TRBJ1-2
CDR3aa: CASSYDGQLYGYTF

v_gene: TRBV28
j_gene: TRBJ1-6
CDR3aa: CASSFRQGSPPLHF

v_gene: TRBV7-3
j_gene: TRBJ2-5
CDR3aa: CASSSQGRETQYF

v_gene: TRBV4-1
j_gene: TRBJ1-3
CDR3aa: CASSLHPGGLSGNTIYF

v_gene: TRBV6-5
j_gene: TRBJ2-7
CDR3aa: CASSRTSAYEQYF

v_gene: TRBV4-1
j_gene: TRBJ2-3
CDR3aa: CASSQDLTSGGADTQYF

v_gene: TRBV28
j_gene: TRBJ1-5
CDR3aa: CASSAGTGMSNQPQHF

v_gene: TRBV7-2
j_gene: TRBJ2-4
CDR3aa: CASSSSRQGANIQYF

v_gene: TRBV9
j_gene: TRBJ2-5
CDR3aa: CASSVEGGGGTIQETQYF

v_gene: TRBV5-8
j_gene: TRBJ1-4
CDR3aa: CASSLEGRGREKLFF

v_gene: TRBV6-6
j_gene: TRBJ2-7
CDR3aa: CASSRDSTNEQYF

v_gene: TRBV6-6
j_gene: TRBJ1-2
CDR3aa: CASNGDRGNYGYTF

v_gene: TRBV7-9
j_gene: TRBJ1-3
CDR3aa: CASSRVRNTIYF

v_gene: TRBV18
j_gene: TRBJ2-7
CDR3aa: CASSPQGSSYEQYF

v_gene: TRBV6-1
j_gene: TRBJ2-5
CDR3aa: CASSVGGGGVAQYF

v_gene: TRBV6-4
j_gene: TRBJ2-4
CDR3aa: CASSDSDRGLAKNIQYF

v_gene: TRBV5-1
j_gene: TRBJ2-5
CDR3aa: CASSFLTSGRAGETQYF

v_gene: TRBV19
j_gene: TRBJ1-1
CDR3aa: CASTLWGGANTEAFF